This TCR beta chain was identified in a study of control samples from healthy donors and cancer patients. Some clones are missing from TCRdb's copy, which holds only in-frame ones; the method was immunoSEQ multiplex PCR. The sample includes about 51,000 clones, roughly nine tenths of them seen just once. This CDR3 has 16 amino acids. Looked up from germline, CDR1 is MNHEY and CDR2 is SMNVEV (reference sequence). The germline V and J ends were trimmed by 1 base and 3 bases, with 13 bases remaining between them. J is TRBJ2-1 and V is TRBV27; D unresolved. This clonotype originated in a man aged 40-49 years with colorectal cancer. Sequenced input: PBMCs. CDR3 sequence (DNA): TGTGCCAGCAGTTTATTGTCTGGATACAGCTACAATGAGCAGTTCTTC. Amino acids: CASSLLSGYSYNEQFF.